This T cell receptor (beta chain) was recorded in a study of cytomegalovirus exposure and HLA in healthy donors. The PCR ran on 60 Vbeta and 13 Jbeta primers. Clones were read by immunoSEQ multiplex PCR, and TCRdb kept only the in-frame ones, dropping some. The table lists 100,000 to 150,000 clones, just over 70% of them singletons, with about 2.4% in the top ten. To note about this clone: The antigen remains undetermined.

The V and J ends lost 2 bases and 1 base respectively, with 10 bases between them. In germline, CDR1 is SGHRS, CDR2 YFSETQ. The CDR3 runs 15 residues. Regarding the study as a whole: In an earlier analysis, most TCR beta V segments were productive about 87% or about 30% of the time. Confirmation in vitro established that a few CMV-associated chains were specific for CMV antigens. The majority of TCR sequences were rare, yet some public TCRs appeared in many donors.

The specimen sequenced was PBMCs. This TCR came from a woman aged 60-75 years in good health and CMV-seropositive. The rearrangement uses TRBV5-1 and TRBJ1-5; maybe TRBD1 (5 bases). CDR3 amino acids: CASSFGGGSNQPQHF. The CDR3 nucleotides read TGCGCCAGCAGCTTTGGGGGAGGCAGCAATCAGCCCCAGCATTTT.